Here is one T cell receptor (beta chain) with its context. Libraries were prepared by immunoSEQ multiplex PCR; TCRdb keeps only in-frame clonotypes and omits some of them. The sample consists of about 22,000 clones, 75% to 85% of them appearing once. Per the germline V gene, CDR1 is SEHNR and CDR2 is FQNEAQ (reference sequence). Deletions cut 3 bases from V and 3 bases from J, with 3 bases between. This CDR3 region has 11 residues. This record belongs to a study of control samples from healthy donors and cancer patients. The material sequenced was PBMCs. This chain connects TRBV7-9 to TRBJ2-7, with D unresolved. The sequence was obtained from a man aged 60-69 years with head and neck cancer. The CDR3 DNA is TGTGCCAGCAGCTTCTACTACGAGCAGTACTTC. As protein: CASSFYYEQYF.